Following are 19 T cell receptor beta chains from one sample sequenced in a study of T cell responses to AZD1222 COVID-19 vaccine. The assay was immunoSEQ multiplex PCR, and TCRdb's table has in-frame clones only and misses some. The sample consists of around 140,000 clones, roughly 92% of them appearing once. The specimen comprised peripheral blood, sampled 28 days after the second AZD1222 dose. Source of these receptors: an adult who received the AZD1222 COVID-19 vaccine.

This CDR3 is CASSRSTRAGETQYF. The CDR3 DNA reads TGTGCCAGCAGCCGTTCGACTAGGGCGGGGGAGACCCAGTACTTC. This sequence joins TRBV14 and TRBJ2-5; D perhaps matches TRBD2 (6 bases). The V and J ends lost 4 bases and 5 bases respectively, with 17 bases between them. This CDR3 contains 15 residues. Germline CDR1 reads SGHDN; CDR2 reads FVKESK.

This chain joins TRBV7-2 and TRBJ1-1; no definite D call. Per the germline V gene, CDR1 is SGHTA and CDR2 is FQGNSA. V gave up 5 bases and J gave up 1 base, with 8 bases separating them. The CDR3 contains 13 residues. The CDR3 nucleotides are TGTGCCAGCAGCCGACAACGGAACACTGAAGCTTTCTTT. Protein: CASSRQRNTEAFF.

The rearrangement links TRBV7-6 to TRBJ2-3; 14 bases agree with TRBD2. Per the germline V gene, CDR1 is SGHVS and CDR2 is FNYEAQ. The CDR3 spans 16 residues. The J segment lost 7 bases and the V segment lost 5 bases, leaving 8 bases of the junction unmatched. CDR3 coding DNA: TGTGCCAGCAGCCTACGACTAGCGGGGGGGCCTTATACGCAGTATTTT. Translation gives CASSLRLAGGPYTQYF.

The V and J genes are TRBV3-1 (or the pseudogene TRBV3-2) and TRBJ1-2, with D maybe TRBD1 (6 bases). The germline V gene has CDR1 LGHDT and CDR2 YNNKEL (reference sequence). Trimming left V 1 base short and J 2 bases short, with 8 bases between. The CDR3 contains 14 residues. The CDR3, as DNA: TGTGCCAGCAGCCAAGTGACAGGCAACTATGGCTACACCTTC. Its translation is CASSQVTGNYGYTF.

This chain uses TRBV7-2 with TRBJ2-5, with D possibly being TRBD1 or TRBD2 (5 bases each). Trimming removed 3 bases at V and 4 bases at J, with 15 bases between. Per the germline V gene, CDR1 is SGHTA and CDR2 is FQGNSA. The CDR3 length is 15 residues. For the CDR3, the DNA is TGTGCCAGCAGCTTCCAACCAGGGACCCCAGAGACCCAGTACTTC. It specifies CASSFQPGTPETQYF.

The genes are TRBV5-6 and TRBJ1-3; unclear D gene. Trimming took 0 bases from V and 0 from J, leaving 10 bases between them. Per the germline V gene, CDR1 is SGHDT and CDR2 is YYEEEE. The CDR3 totals 16 residues. CDR3 coding DNA: TGTGCCAGCAGCTTGGCGCAGAGGAGCTCTGGAAACACCATATATTTT. Amino acids: CASSLAQRSSGNTIYF.

The chain carries TRBV5-1 and TRBJ1-1; 7 bases are a match to TRBD1. With V trimmed by 4 bases and J by 5 bases, 8 bases remained unmatched. This CDR3 spans 14 amino acids. Per germline, CDR1 SGHRS and CDR2 YFSETQ. The CDR3 DNA is TGCGCCAGCAGCCCGAGACAGGGCAGTACTGAAGCTTTCTTT. Protein sequence: CASSPRQGSTEAFF.

The chain recombines TRBV6-5 with TRBJ1-2; 8 positions match TRBD1. The CDR3 is 14 residues long. CDR1 and CDR2 from the germline V gene are MNHEY and SVGAGI. The junction had 10 bases not matched to a gene; V was cut back by 6 bases and J by 7 bases. CDR3: CASSRGQGARGYTF. CDR3 sequence (DNA): TGTGCCAGCAGCCGAGGGCAGGGGGCCCGTGGCTACACCTTC.

The rearrangement joins TRBV27 to TRBJ2-1; 15 bases line up with TRBD2. CDR3 length: 15 residues. Per the germline V gene, CDR1 is MNHEY and CDR2 is SMNVEV (reference sequence). J gave up 10 bases and V 5 bases, and 6 bases lay outside the gene matches. Here the CDR3 reads CASSRTSGGAQEQFF. For the CDR3, the DNA is TGTGCCAGCAGTCGGACTAGCGGGGGGGCCCAGGAGCAGTTCTTC.

The chain uses TRBV15 and TRBJ2-3, with 10 bases aligning to TRBD2. V trimming: 0 bases; J trimming: 2 bases; junction bases outside the gene matches: 5. CDR1 and CDR2 from the germline V gene are LNHNV and YYDKDF (reference sequence). The CDR3 extends over 17 amino acids. The CDR3 is CATSRDPTSGVTDTQYF. The DNA of the CDR3 is TGTGCCACCAGCAGAGATCCTACTAGCGGGGTCACAGATACGCAGTATTTT.

This chain uses TRBV5-4 with TRBJ1-4; 10 nucleotides match TRBD1. CDR1 is SGHNT, CDR2 YYREEE, per germline (reference sequence). The CDR3 spans 17 residues. V gave up 4 bases and J gave up 6 bases; unmatched junction bases: 12. The CDR3 region is CASSPGQGGDQDEKLFF. CDR3 sequence (DNA): TGTGCCAGCAGCCCAGGACAGGGGGGGGATCAGGATGAAAAACTGTTTTTT.

J is TRBJ2-5 and V is TRBV5-1; perhaps TRBD1 as D (5 bases). The CDR3 has 16 amino acids. V gave up 0 bases and J gave up 1 base, with 13 bases separating them. Germline CDR1 SGHRS, CDR2 YFSETQ. The CDR3 loop reads CASSLGLTEAQETQYF. CDR3 nucleotides: TGCGCCAGCAGCTTGGGTCTGACAGAAGCCCAAGAGACCCAGTACTTC. The entire variable domain, with the rest obtained from reference TRBV5-1 and TRBJ2-5, is as follows: KAGVTQTPRYLIKTRGQQVTLSCSPISGHRSVSWYQQTPGQGLQFLFEYFSETQRNKGNFPGRFSGRQFSNSRSEMNVSTLELGDSALYLCASSLGLTEAQETQYFGPGTRLLVL.

CDR3 sequence reads: CASSVARREKLFF. CDR3 sequence (DNA): TGTGCCAGCAGTGTTGCCAGGAGGGAAAAACTGTTTTTT. The V call is TRBV2, the J call TRBJ1-4; D gene unclear. V lost 4 bases, J lost 8 bases, and 11 bases lay in between. CDR1 SNHLY and CDR2 FYNNEI come from the germline V gene. This CDR3 is 13 amino acids long.

The chain uses TRBV12-3 or TRBV12-4 and TRBJ2-7; a possible D gene is TRBD1 (6 bases). Trimming cost V 7 bases and J 7 bases, with 14 bases left between them. This CDR3 is built from 12 residues. CDR3 coding DNA: TGTGCCAGCATGAAGGGGGTCGGAGAGCAGTACTTC. Its protein product is CASMKGVGEQYF.

The chain has TRBV19 and TRBJ2-1, with D maybe TRBD2 (5 bases). V gave up 6 bases and J gave up 15 bases, with 15 bases separating them. CDR1 LNHDA and CDR2 SQIVND come from the germline V gene (reference sequence). CDR3 size: 11 residues. CDR3 protein: CASRGGLRRFF. The CDR3 DNA is TGTGCCAGTAGGGGCGGGCTCCGGCGGTTCTTC.

This chain joins TRBV12-5 and TRBJ1-3, with TRBD1 as a possible D gene (5 bases). Germline CDR1 reads LGHNT; CDR2 reads FRNRAP. Trimming left V 5 bases short and J 0 bases short, with 14 bases between. CDR3 length: 16 residues. This CDR3 is CASGPRGLSSGNTIYF. Written as DNA, the CDR3 is TGTGCTAGTGGTCCCCGGGGACTTTCCTCTGGAAACACCATATATTTT.

This chain connects TRBV27 to TRBJ2-5; TRBD2 aligns across 10 bases. Germline CDR1 and CDR2: MNHEY and SMNVEV (reference sequence). The CDR3 is made up of 15 amino acids. V shed 2 bases and J 5 bases; nucleotides not matched to a gene: 5. CDR3 in amino acids: CASSLGSGRLETQYF. In nucleotides, the CDR3 is TGTGCCAGCAGTTTAGGTAGCGGGAGGTTGGAGACCCAGTACTTC.

The genes are TRBV15 and TRBJ1-5; 8 bases map to TRBD1. Germline V gene sequence: CDR1 LNHNV, CDR2 YYDKDF (reference sequence). V dropped 6 bases and J dropped 4; count of bases not matched to a gene: 14. The CDR3 has 17 residues. The CDR3 here is CATRSAGGKGANQPQHF. CDR3 in DNA: TGTGCCACCAGGTCAGCAGGGGGCAAAGGAGCAAATCAGCCCCAGCATTTT.

The chain carries TRBV4-3 and TRBJ1-1; D perhaps matches TRBD1 (6 bases). The germline V gene has CDR1 LGHNA and CDR2 YSLEER. The CDR3 extends over 15 amino acids. The ends were cut back, 8 bases at V and 4 bases at J, with 20 bases in the middle. This CDR3 is CASSRGGLGSTEAFF. The CDR3 DNA follows: TGCGCCAGCTCCCGAGGGGGGCTTGGAAGCACTGAAGCTTTCTTT.